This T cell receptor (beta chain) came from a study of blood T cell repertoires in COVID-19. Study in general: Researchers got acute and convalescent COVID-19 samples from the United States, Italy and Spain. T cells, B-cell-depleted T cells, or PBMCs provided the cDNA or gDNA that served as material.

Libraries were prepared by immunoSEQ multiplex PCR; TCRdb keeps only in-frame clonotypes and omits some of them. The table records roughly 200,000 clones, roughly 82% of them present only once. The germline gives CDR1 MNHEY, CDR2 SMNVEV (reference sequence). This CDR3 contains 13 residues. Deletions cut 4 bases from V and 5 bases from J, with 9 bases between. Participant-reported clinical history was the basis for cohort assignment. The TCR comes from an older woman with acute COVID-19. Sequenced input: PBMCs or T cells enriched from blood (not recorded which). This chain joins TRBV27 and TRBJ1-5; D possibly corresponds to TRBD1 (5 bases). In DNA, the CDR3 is TGTGCCAGCAGTTATAGGGGTGATCAGCCCCAGCATTTT. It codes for CASSYRGDQPQHF.